A selection of T cell receptor beta chains follows, all from one sample in a study of CD8 T cells in Susac syndrome. TCRdb reprocessed the immunoSEQ multiplex PCR reads via MiXCR and lists one record per CDR3 protein. Found here are roughly 80,000 distinct CDR3 sequences, roughly 95% of them singletons; the top ten hold about 0.5%. The sequenced sample was CD8+ T cells from PBMCs. The receptors shown here come from a human donor with Susac syndrome. Both conserved end residues are part of each CDR3. D genes are given only for firm matches. Clone size is not always given. Where it is, it says once, few, many or a class for expanded clones.

DNA	CDR3	V	size	D	J
TGTGCCACCAGCAGGAGCAGGGGGGGTAGTAATGAGCAGTTCTTC	CATSRSRGGSNEQFF	TRBV15	NA	NA	TRBJ2-1
TGTGCCAGCAGCACCAGACTAGCGGGGTTTGACAATGAGCAGTTCTTC	CASSTRLAGFDNEQFF	TRBV11-2	NA	TRBD2	TRBJ2-1
TGTGCCATACAAGGGAGGGAAGATGGGAACACTGAAGCTTTCTTT	CAIQGREDGNTEAFF	TRBV2	NA	NA	TRBJ1-1
TGTGCCAGCAGTGAAGGAGGGGAACTGTTTTTT	CASSEGGELFF	TRBV2	NA	NA	TRBJ1-4
TGCAGTGCTAGGACAGAGATCTCCTACGAGCAGTACTTC	CSARTEISYEQYF	TRBV20-1	NA	NA	TRBJ2-7
TGTGCCAGCAGTTACGCAGGGGGCGGAAACACAGATACGCAGTATTTT	CASSYAGGGNTDTQYF	TRBV6-5	NA	TRBD1	TRBJ2-3
TGCAGTGCCACCAATGATGGCTACACCTTC	CSATNDGYTF	TRBV20-1	NA	NA	TRBJ1-2
TGTGCCACCATGGACCGAGTCTCCTACGAGCAGTACTTC	CATMDRVSYEQYF	TRBV7-8	once	NA	TRBJ2-7
TGTGCCTGGATCGCAGGAAACTACGAGCAGTACTTC	CAWIAGNYEQYF	TRBV30	NA	NA	TRBJ2-7
TGTGCCAGCAGTTTAGGAGTTTACAATGAGCAGTTCTTC	CASSLGVYNEQFF	TRBV28	NA	NA	TRBJ2-1
TGTGCCAGCAGTGAGGGCGCCCCCAAAAACATTCAGTACTTC	CASSEGAPKNIQYF	TRBV2	NA	NA	TRBJ2-4
TGTGCCAGCAGTCCGAGTGGTTTCCATGAGCAGTTCTTC	CASSPSGFHEQFF	TRBV12-3/TRBV12-4	once	NA	TRBJ2-1
TGTGCCAGCAGTTTCCTTACAGGGTACGAGCAGTACTTC	CASSFLTGYEQYF	TRBV27	NA	NA	TRBJ2-7
TGCGCCAGCAGCCAAGTTGGGGCTGAGCAGTTCTTC	CASSQVGAEQFF	TRBV4-1	NA	NA	TRBJ2-1
TGTGCCAGCTCTTCCTCTAGCACAGATACGCAGTATTTT	CASSSSSTDTQYF	TRBV9	NA	NA	TRBJ2-3
TGTGCCAGTAGTGCACCGACAGGGTTCACAGATACGCAGTATTTT	CASSAPTGFTDTQYF	TRBV19	NA	TRBD1	TRBJ2-3
TGTGCCAGTTGGGGACAGGGGTCGCAAGATACGCAGTATTTT	CASWGQGSQDTQYF	TRBV27	NA	TRBD1	TRBJ2-3
TGTGCCACCAGTGATTTTACGACAGCCACCCAAGAGACCCAGTACTTC	CATSDFTTATQETQYF	TRBV24-1	NA	NA	TRBJ2-5
TGTGCCAGCAGACCCAACACGGGTAGAGATGAAAAACTGTTTTTT	CASRPNTGRDEKLFF	TRBV3-1	NA	NA	TRBJ1-4
TGTGCCAGCAGCTTCTCCGGGACTAGCGGGGTGAGGGAGCAGTACTTC	CASSFSGTSGVREQYF	TRBV7-9	NA	TRBD2	TRBJ2-7
TGTCCTCCGGCCCAGCCCCAGCATTTT	CPPAQPQHF	TRBV14	once	NA	TRBJ1-5
TGTGCCAGCAGTCGGTCGGGAGGAGGGAACACTGAAGCTTTCTTT	CASSRSGGGNTEAFF	TRBV11-2	NA	NA	TRBJ1-1
TGTGCCAGCAGCTTAGCGCCGGGCTACGAGCAGTACTTC	CASSLAPGYEQYF	TRBV7-9	NA	NA	TRBJ2-7
TGCAGTGCTAGAGGGCAGGTCGAGTACAATGAGCAGTTCTTC	CSARGQVEYNEQFF	TRBV20-1	NA	NA	TRBJ2-1
TGTGCCAGCAGCCCGAAACTAGCAGACCATGAGCAGTTCTTC	CASSPKLADHEQFF	TRBV5-5	NA	NA	TRBJ2-1
TGTGCCACCTCAAGGGAGGGAGAGACCCAGTACTTC	CATSREGETQYF	TRBV5-4	NA	TRBD2	TRBJ2-5
TGTGCCAGCAGCGGGGTGGGGAGAGGAGCTTTCTTT	CASSGVGRGAFF	TRBV27	NA	NA	TRBJ1-1
TGCAGCGTCGTTGTCCCGGGGGGGGGCTCCTACGAGCAGTACTTC	CSVVVPGGGSYEQYF	TRBV29-1	few	TRBD2	TRBJ2-7
TGTGCCAGCAGTTATTTCCAGGGATCCCACTCCTACCGACAGTACTTC	CASSYFQGSHSYRQYF	TRBV6-9	NA	NA	TRBJ2-7
TGTGCCAGTAGCACGGGGGCTATAGATACGCAGTATTTT	CASSTGAIDTQYF	TRBV19	NA	NA	TRBJ2-3
TGTGCCAGCAGTGACTCTAGCGGGGGGAGCACAGATACGCAGTATTTT	CASSDSSGGSTDTQYF	TRBV6-4	NA	TRBD2	TRBJ2-3
TGTGCCTGGAGCCTCCTACCTGAAGCTTTCTTT	CAWSLLPEAFF	TRBV30	NA	NA	TRBJ1-1
TGTGCCAGCAGTCGACGGACTAGCGGAATAATTGTAAACAATGAGCAGTTCTTC	CASSRRTSGIIVNNEQFF	TRBV6-1	NA	TRBD2	TRBJ2-1
TGTGCCAGCAGCCCCTTCAGGACCTACGAGCAGTACTTC	CASSPFRTYEQYF	TRBV6-2/TRBV6-3	NA	NA	TRBJ2-7
TGTGCTAGCAGCTTAGAGTCGACAGGGCAAGAGACCCAGTACTTC	CASSLESTGQETQYF	TRBV7-7	once	TRBD1	TRBJ2-5
TGCGCCAGCAGCCAAGGGCAGGGGGAGTTCCCAGATACGCAGTATTTT	CASSQGQGEFPDTQYF	TRBV4-1	NA	TRBD1	TRBJ2-3
TGTGCCAGCAGATCCGGACAGTCCTCCTCCTACAATGAGCAGTTCTTC	CASRSGQSSSYNEQFF	TRBV12-3/TRBV12-4	NA	NA	TRBJ2-1
TGTGCCAGCAGCCTGAACAGGGCAACTAATGAAAAACTGTTTTTT	CASSLNRATNEKLFF	TRBV3-1	NA	NA	TRBJ1-4
TGTGCCATCAGCCCTACGCACGGACCCTACGAGCAGTACTTC	CAISPTHGPYEQYF	TRBV10-3	NA	NA	TRBJ2-7
TGTGCCAGCAGCTTAATGGGACCATATAATTCACCCCTCCACTTT	CASSLMGPYNSPLHF	TRBV7-8	NA	NA	TRBJ1-6
TGTGCCAGTAGGGGGTCAAGACGGGGGCTAAGCTATGGCTACACCTTC	CASRGSRRGLSYGYTF	TRBV27	once	NA	TRBJ1-2
TGTGCCAGCAGTTACGCGGGGGAAGGAGAGCAGTACTTC	CASSYAGEGEQYF	TRBV6-2/TRBV6-3	once	TRBD2	TRBJ2-7
TGTGCCAGCAGCGTAGGTACTGAGCAGTTCTTC	CASSVGTEQFF	TRBV9	once	NA	TRBJ2-1
TGCAGTGCTAGGACGGGGCCACCCCTCCACTTT	CSARTGPPLHF	TRBV20-1	NA	NA	TRBJ1-6
TGCGCCAGCAGCTCCGGGCGAGGGTACAATGAGCAGTTCTTC	CASSSGRGYNEQFF	TRBV5-1	NA	NA	TRBJ2-1
TGTGCCAGCAGCTTCGGACAGGGGGGCCTCAAAAACATTCAGTACTTC	CASSFGQGGLKNIQYF	TRBV5-4	once	TRBD1	TRBJ2-4
TGCAGTGCTAGGGAAATGACAGGGTCCTTCTATGGCTACACCTTC	CSAREMTGSFYGYTF	TRBV20-1	once	TRBD1	TRBJ1-2
TGTGCCAGCAGTTCGCGTAAAATGGACAGTTCCACAGATACGCAGTATTTT	CASSSRKMDSSTDTQYF	TRBV28	NA	NA	TRBJ2-3
TGCGCCAGCAGCCAAGATCCCAGGCGCGGCTACACCTTC	CASSQDPRRGYTF	TRBV4-1	NA	NA	TRBJ1-2
TGTGCCAGCAGCTACCCAAGTGAAAAACTGTTTTTT	CASSYPSEKLFF	TRBV5-6	once	NA	TRBJ1-4
TGTGCCAGCAGCTTAGGTGCCCCTCTCGAGCAGTACTTC	CASSLGAPLEQYF	TRBV7-6	NA	NA	TRBJ2-7
TGTGCCAGCAGTTTTTCCGGCCTGAATCAGCCCCAGCATTTT	CASSFSGLNQPQHF	TRBV12-3/TRBV12-4	NA	NA	TRBJ1-5
TGCGCCAGCAGCCAAATCCGGACAGGGACCTATGGCTACACCTTC	CASSQIRTGTYGYTF	TRBV5-1	NA	TRBD1	TRBJ1-2
TGTGCCAGCGAGGGTTGGGAGAACACTGAAGCTTTCTTT	CASEGWENTEAFF	TRBV2	NA	NA	TRBJ1-1
TGTGCCAGTAGTCCATACCACTCCTACGAGCAGTACTTC	CASSPYHSYEQYF	TRBV19	once	NA	TRBJ2-7
TGTGCCTGGAGACTAGCTTCCTACAATGAGCAGTTCTTC	CAWRLASYNEQFF	TRBV30	NA	NA	TRBJ2-1
TGTGCCAGCAGCCAGGGGGGAGGGGTGGCAGATACGCAGTATTTT	CASSQGGGVADTQYF	TRBV3-1	NA	TRBD2	TRBJ2-3
TGCAGTGCTAGAGATCAGGCGGGAGGGTACAATGAGCAGTTCTTC	CSARDQAGGYNEQFF	TRBV20-1	NA	TRBD2	TRBJ2-1